This record looks at one TCR beta chain sequence and its context. Its cognate antigen is unknown. These data come from a study of shared clonotypes between healthy human individuals. Study as a whole: Contributing individuals were two females and a few males aged 18 to 49.

The study, taken as a whole, reports: Naive subsets, compared against memory subsets, generally had larger estimated richness values.

The CDR3 is 17 residues long. V lost 0 bases to trimming and J lost 1 base; unmatched junction nucleotides: 7. Germline values: CDR1 WNHNN, CDR2 SYGVQD (reference sequence). The run depth of the assay was deep. Some clones are missing from TCRdb's copy, which holds only in-frame ones; the method was immunoSEQ multiplex PCR. The sample shows a few million clones, approximately 93% of them seen only once. Donors comprised only Caucasian adults living in Nashville, Tennessee. The sequence came from a man aged 18-30 years in good health. Some clones in this sample may be carry-over from other donors' samples. The J gene is TRBJ2-5, the V gene TRBV10-1; 8 bases match TRBD1. Sequenced material: naive CD4+ T cells from PBMCs. Subset specified: CD45RA+ positively selected. CDR3 protein: CASSESIQGGIQETQYF. The CDR3 nucleotides read TGCGCCAGCAGTGAGTCGATACAGGGGGGTATCCAAGAGACCCAGTACTTC.